The TCR beta chain described here comes from a study of blood T cell repertoires in COVID-19. Study background: Samples came from the United States, Italy and Spain, spanning acute and convalescent COVID-19. PBMCs, B-cell-depleted T cells, or T cells provided the cDNA or gDNA that made up the material.

Authors' analysis steps: Counts of nucleated cells, estimated from reference gene primer amplification, were obtained. Libraries were prepared by immunoSEQ multiplex PCR; TCRdb keeps only in-frame clonotypes and omits some of them. V, J and clone size reflect that table, while D and trimming were determined from the DNA. This sample yields roughly 200,000 clones, of which about 90% are seen a single time; roughly 12% belongs to the top ten. The TCR was taken from a woman under 30 who had recovered from COVID-19. What was sequenced was peripheral blood.

This CDR3 reads CASSSTGQAEAFF. The CDR3 DNA sequence: TGTGCCAGCAGCTCGACAGGACAGGCTGAAGCTTTCTTT. The J gene is TRBJ1-1, the V gene TRBV7-3; 7 nucleotides agree with TRBD1. The CDR3 is 13 amino acids. The V gene's germline CDR1 is SGHTA and CDR2 FQGTGA. J gave up 6 bases and V 4 bases, and 5 bases lay outside the gene matches. The variable domain in full, completed from reference TRBV7-3 and TRBJ1-1, reads GAGVSQTPSNKVTEKGKYVELRCDPISGHTALYWYRQSLGQGPEFLIYFQGTGAADDSGLPNDRFFAVRPEGSVSTLKIQRTERGDSAVYLCASSSTGQAEAFFGQGTRLTVV.